The text below deals with one T cell receptor beta chain. Its antigen is currently unknown. The time point denotes: baseline, week 1 (first vaccination visit). This sample's treatment: pre-vaccination baseline after standard-of-care therapy. The record originates from a study of a mutant IDH1 vaccine in newly diagnosed glioma. Study-level points and caveats: No link was apparently found between pseudoprogression and changes in top peripheral T cell clonotypes.

This CDR3 contains 16 residues. The germline V gene encodes CDR1 LNHDA and CDR2 SQIVND (reference sequence). J was trimmed by 7 bases and V by 5 bases; bases with no gene match: 9. Assay: immunoSEQ multiplex PCR; the TCRdb copy retains only in-frame clones and omits some. The data show about 68,000 clones, 79% seen once. The sample here was PBMCs, taken from a glioma patient treated with radiotherapy, temozolomide or both. This TCR was sampled from a man aged 50-60 years with glioma. The chain recombines TRBV19 with TRBJ1-6, with 9 bases aligning to TRBD1. Written as DNA, the CDR3 is TGTGCCAGTAGTCTCAAAGGGACAGGGCCCAATTCACCCCTCCACTTT. As protein: CASSLKGTGPNSPLHF.